This T cell receptor (beta chain) was observed in a study of T cells in localized non-small cell lung cancer. Libraries were prepared by immunoSEQ multiplex PCR; TCRdb keeps only in-frame clonotypes and omits some of them. The repertoire holds around 50,000 clones, about nine tenths seen once, with 5.2% in the top ten. The CDR3 is 15 amino acids. Trimming removed 6 bases from V and 3 bases from J; junction bases left unmatched: 10. The V gene's germline CDR1 is MNHNS and CDR2 SASEGT. About this clone itself: Its cognate antigen is unknown.

Whole-study results and caveats: Longer overall survival was linked to higher blood T cell density.

The specimen was peripheral blood, collected before any cancer treatment. The receptor was isolated from a woman between 40 and 69 years old with stage I lung adenocarcinoma. The chain carries TRBV6-1 and TRBJ2-7, with 8 bases aligning to TRBD1. The CDR3 loop reads CASRTRQGLVYEQYF. CDR3 nucleotides: TGTGCCAGCAGAACGAGACAGGGGCTTGTCTACGAGCAGTACTTC.